Presented here are 16 T cell receptor beta chains from one specimen sequenced in a study of blood T cell repertoires in COVID-19. The data were produced by immunoSEQ multiplex PCR, yet TCRdb's version contains in-frame clones alone and is incomplete. The sample carries roughly 230,000 clones, about nine tenths recorded once. Specimen: PBMCs or T cells enriched from blood (not recorded which). The receptor source for this set is a man aged 30 to 39 in a cohort exposed to, infected with or recovered from COVID-19 (not recorded which).

The genes are TRBV28 and TRBJ2-1; 7 bases agree with TRBD1. This CDR3 region has 17 residues. CDR1 is MDHEN, CDR2 SYDVKM, per germline. Trimming at V came to 4 bases and at J to 8 bases, leaving 17 bases not matched to a gene. The CDR3 nucleotides are TGTGCCAGCAGTTCCGCACCGGGATCATCTACAGGGGATGAGCAGTTCTTC. Translated: CASSSAPGSSTGDEQFF.

The V and J genes are TRBV12-3 or TRBV12-4 and TRBJ2-7, with D uncertain. There are 12 residues in the CDR3. V dropped 6 bases and J dropped 0 bases, with 6 bases sitting between them. CDR3 nucleotide sequence: TGTGCCAGCAGCCTTATCTCCTACGAGCAGTACTTC. It codes for CASSLISYEQYF.

The chain joins TRBV2 to TRBJ2-7; weak D call: TRBD2 (6 bases). V was trimmed by 4 bases and J by 5 bases, leaving 21 bases between them. This CDR3 is 16 amino acids long. Per germline, CDR1 SNHLY and CDR2 FYNNEI. Here the CDR3 DNA reads TGTGCCAGCAGTGCGGAGGGCCCCCTCTCTTTAAACGAGCAGTACTTC. This translates into CASSAEGPLSLNEQYF.

V usage is TRBV10-2 and J usage is TRBJ2-1; a possible D gene is TRBD2 (5 bases). Trimming removed 7 bases at V and 2 bases at J, with 15 bases between. Germline V gene sequence: CDR1 WSHSY, CDR2 SAAADI. The CDR3 contains 15 residues. CDR3 protein: CASKLAGGPYNEQFF. The CDR3 nucleotides are TGCGCCAGCAAGCTAGCTGGAGGACCCTACAATGAGCAGTTCTTC.

This sequence joins TRBV21-1 and TRBJ2-7; TRBD2, as called in the table, went unchecked against the DNA. TRBV21-1 is a pseudogene locus. This CDR3 is built from 14 residues. The DNA for the CDR3 is TGTGCCAGCAGCAAAGAAGCCGTCTGCTACGAGCAGTACTTC. This translates into CASSKEAVCYEQYF.

V and J are TRBV9 and TRBJ1-1; 9 bases are shared with TRBD1. CDR1 and CDR2 from the germline V gene are SGDLS and YYNGEE. There are 14 residues in the CDR3. Unmatched junction bases numbered 4, after V lost 3 bases and J lost 4 bases. The CDR3 loop reads CASSEQGAGTEAFF. The CDR3 nucleotides read TGTGCCAGCAGCGAACAGGGGGCAGGCACTGAAGCTTTCTTT.

The rearrangement uses TRBV19 and TRBJ2-5; TRBD2 agrees at 7 bases. The CDR3 is made up of 16 amino acids. In germline, CDR1 is LNHDA, CDR2 SQIVND (reference sequence). J lost 5 bases, V lost 5 bases, and 14 bases had no gene match. CDR3 sequence (DNA): TGTGCCAGTAGTGTACTGACTAGCCCTGGGAGCGAGACCCAGTACTTC. The encoded protein is CASSVLTSPGSETQYF.

The chain couples TRBV5-6 to TRBJ2-7; TRBD1 matches 8 bases. The V gene end was trimmed by 3 bases and the J gene end by 4 bases; junction bases not matched to a gene: 9. The CDR3 length is 15 residues. Germline assignment: CDR1 SGHDT and CDR2 YYEEEE. CDR3 protein: CASSYQGAVRYEQYF. The DNA of the CDR3 is TGTGCCAGCAGCTATCAGGGGGCGGTGAGGTACGAGCAGTACTTC.

The genes are TRBV7-9 and TRBJ1-2, with 8 bases fitting TRBD1. V shed 5 bases and J 4 bases; nucleotides not matched to a gene: 3. This CDR3 region has 13 residues. Germline lookup yields CDR1 SEHNR and CDR2 FQNEAQ (reference sequence). The CDR3 nucleotides are TGTGCCAGCAGCCGGGACAGGATCTATGGCTACACCTTC. Its protein is CASSRDRIYGYTF.

A few counts support this clone. This sequence joins TRBV4-1 and TRBJ2-1; 8 bases map to TRBD2. The CDR3 is 17 amino acids. With 0 bases clipped from V and 4 bases from J, the junction kept 8 bases outside the gene matches. The germline CDR1 and CDR2 sequences are MGHRA and YSYEKL. The CDR3 sequence: CASSQDRTSRLYNEQFF. CDR3 coding DNA: TGCGCCAGCAGCCAAGATAGGACTAGCCGACTATACAATGAGCAGTTCTTC.

This chain uses TRBV19 with TRBJ1-2, with 8 bases identical to TRBD1. V shed 2 bases and J 4 bases; nucleotides not matched to a gene: 6. The germline gives CDR1 LNHDA, CDR2 SQIVND (reference sequence). The CDR3 sequence is 15 residues long. The CDR3 DNA follows: TGTGCCAGTAGTATATGGGACAGGAGATCCTATGGCTACACCTTC. It translates to CASSIWDRRSYGYTF.

The chain couples TRBV5-1 to TRBJ2-7, with TRBD2 identical over 8 bases. Germline values: CDR1 SGHRS, CDR2 YFSETQ. The trim removed 0 bases at V and 7 bases at J, leaving 9 bases unmatched. The CDR3 is 15 amino acids. The CDR3 spells CASSLETGGPGEQYF. The CDR3 coding sequence is TGCGCCAGCAGCTTGGAGACGGGAGGGCCGGGGGAGCAGTACTTC.

V is TRBV6-5 and J is TRBJ1-1, with TRBD1 as a possible D gene (5 bases). CDR3 length equals 16 residues. Germline V lookup: CDR1 MNHEY, CDR2 SVGAGI. The V end lost 2 bases, the J end lost 2 bases, and 15 bases lay between the germline ends. DNA for the CDR3: TGTGCCAGCAGTTACGGCGGACGCCAGGGCAACACTGAAGCTTTCTTT. Translating gives CASSYGGRQGNTEAFF.

Of note for this clone: Other DNA sequences within the sample encode an identical CDR3. This chain connects TRBV27 to TRBJ1-1, with 8 bases that match TRBD1. Germline CDR1 MNHEY, CDR2 SMNVEV (reference sequence). This CDR3 contains 15 residues. V lost 1 base to trimming and J lost 4 bases; unmatched junction nucleotides: 5. The chain's CDR3 is CASSLLAGQGTEAFF. CDR3 nucleotide sequence: TGTGCCAGCAGTTTATTGGCCGGACAGGGCACTGAAGCTTTCTTT.

As regards this clone: Mismatch with germline at one junction end may stem from a read error. J is TRBJ1-1 and V is TRBV7-8; D ambiguous. Per the germline V gene, CDR1 is SGHVS and CDR2 is FQNEAQ. CDR3 length equals 11 residues. CDR3 sequence: CASSLDTEAFF. The CDR3 DNA reads TGTGCCAGCAGCTTAGACACCGAAGCTTTCTTT.

The chain uses TRBV13 and TRBJ2-7, with 10 bases lining up with TRBD2. The V gene's germline CDR1 is PRHDT and CDR2 FYEKMQ (reference sequence). The length of the CDR3 is 15 residues. The trim removed 5 bases at V and 5 bases at J, leaving 9 bases unmatched. CDR3 sequence reads: CASSIEREGRNEQYF. CDR3 DNA: TGTGCCAGCAGCATAGAGCGGGAGGGCCGAAACGAGCAGTACTTC.